This T cell receptor (beta chain) appears in the sequencing data of a study of CD8 T cells in ankylosing spondylitis (dated by TCRdb to about 2017). With respect to the entire study: The study profiled T cell receptor beta repertoires in healthy donors and ankylosing spondylitis patients to find disease-linked TCR variants. The full study cohort was made up of about 25 ankylosing spondylitis patients and about a hundred healthy donors. Samples of peripheral blood were taken, and for ankylosing spondylitis patients, synovial fluid was collected as well.

Overall study results and their limits: The disease-linked clones were reported to be significantly enriched in matched synovial fluid samples from ankylosing spondylitis patients. A TCR beta motif of several highly homologous amino acid variants appeared characteristic of blood from ankylosing spondylitis patients. Some motif variants had previously been reported in the synovial fluid and blood of reactive arthritis patients, which suggests shared mechanisms of disease initiation. A CD8+ phenotype was shown by the disease-linked clones, which were found at relatively low frequencies in peripheral blood.

Trimming at the junction amounts to 6 bases on V and 2 bases on J, and the germline ends lie 16 bases apart. The CDR3 numbers 15 residues from cysteine through phenylalanine. Only the CDR3 DNA is retained, 45 bases long and in frame from the first base. CDR1 MGHRA and CDR2 YSYEKL were looked up in the germline V gene. The data were produced on an Illumina HiSeq 2500. TCR beta libraries were prepared by quantitative 5'-RACE with molecular barcodes. The original methods were these. A new computational method based on a probabilistic model of VDJ rearrangement was used to identify disease-linked TCR variants. TCRdb redid the processing of the public reads, applying fastp at Q25 and MiXCR, and retained in-frame beta chains. A single entry per CDR3 protein holds the most common genes and DNA from its merged rows. The V and J calls reflect TCRdb's pipeline rather than the authors' work. This sample gives about 220,000 distinct CDR3 sequences in total; around 25% of them show up just once. The ten largest clones capture approximately 6.6% of the sample.

This clonotype was counted only a few times. The antigen this receptor binds is unknown. No quality values exist for individual bases; no much larger clone is one base distant. The material sequenced was blood, either unsorted or a sorted T cell fraction (not recorded which). The chain employs TRBV4-1 and TRBJ2-5, with the D segment identity uncertain. The receptor was isolated from a male donor with ankylosing spondylitis or in good health (not recorded which). The DNA is TGCGCCAGCAGAGAATCGGTGGCATTACAAGAGACCCAGTACTTC. Translated, it reads CASRESVALQETQYF.